These 16 T cell receptor beta chains originate from one sample sequenced in a study of T-cell reconstitution after alpha-beta-depleted transplantation in children. The TCRbeta library incorporated unique molecular identifiers. TCRdb called the PCR reads again in MiXCR, with one record for every CDR3 protein. The table lists fewer than 150,000 distinct CDR3 sequences, roughly 23% of them singletons. Sequencing used PBMCs, mostly from graft donor cells, obtained 180 days after TCRalphabeta/CD19-depleted stem cell transplant. The source is a male patient between 2 and 10 years old who had a stem cell transplant for chronic granulomatous disease, so the T cells may come from the graft donor.

The chain combines TRBV7-8 with TRBJ2-7; 9 positions agree with TRBD2. Trimming at V came to 2 bases and at J to 6 bases, leaving 5 bases not matched to a gene. Germline values: CDR1 SGHVS, CDR2 FQNEAQ. CDR3 length: 14 amino acids. The CDR3 DNA reads TGTGCCAGCAGCTTAATGGCGGGAGGGTTCGAGCAGTACTTC. Translated, it gives CASSLMAGGFEQYF. The full variable domain, its missing parts supplied by reference TRBV7-8 and TRBJ2-7, is GAGVSQSPRYKVAKRGQDVALRCDPISGHVSLFWYQQALGQGPEFLTYFQNEAQLDKSGLPSDRFFAERPEGSVSTLKIQRTQQEDSAVYLCASSLMAGGFEQYFGPGTRLTVT.

This clonotype occurred many times. The V gene is TRBV20-1, the J gene TRBJ1-3, with D possibly matching TRBD1 (5 bases). This CDR3 region has 15 residues. V gave up 0 bases and J gave up 0 bases, with 9 bases separating them. CDR1 DFQATT and CDR2 SNEGSKA come from the germline V gene (reference sequence). DNA for the CDR3: TGCAGTGCTAGAGATATTAGGGGCTCTGGAAACACCATATATTTT. It is translated as CSARDIRGSGNTIYF.

This clonotype has more than one count but fewer than ten. The chain uses TRBV29-1 and TRBJ2-3; 7 bases match TRBD2. Trimming removed 7 bases from V and 2 bases from J; junction bases left unmatched: 6. Germline CDR1 reads SQVTM; CDR2 reads ANQGSEA. This CDR3 is 13 amino acids long. The CDR3 loop is CSGEGRLTDTQYF. The CDR3 region has the DNA TGCAGCGGGGAGGGCCGACTCACAGATACGCAGTATTTT.

This clonotype turned up a few times. V and J are TRBV7-2 and TRBJ2-3; 9 bases are a match to TRBD1. V gave up 3 bases and J gave up 5 bases; unmatched junction bases: 9. The CDR3 is 16 amino acids. Germline V gene data show CDR1 as SGHTA and CDR2 as FQGNSA. CDR3 sequence: CASSFTGGAVKDTQYF. The CDR3 bases are TGTGCCAGCAGCTTTACAGGGGGCGCAGTTAAAGATACGCAGTATTTT.

The chain couples TRBV5-5 to TRBJ2-5; D unclear. This CDR3 contains 15 residues. From germline, CDR1 is SGHKS and CDR2 YYEKEE (reference sequence). The V gene lost 3 bases and the J gene lost 1 base, with 13 bases spanning the gap. This CDR3 is CASSWINLLQETQYF. DNA of the CDR3: TGTGCCAGCAGCTGGATCAACCTACTCCAAGAGACCCAGTACTTC.

The table lists this clonotype with many counts. The chain joins TRBV5-6 to TRBJ2-7; no firm D call. The CDR3 consists of 14 residues. Germline CDR1 reads SGHDT; CDR2 reads YYEEEE. V was trimmed by 1 base and J by 5 bases, leaving 13 bases between them. As DNA, the CDR3 is TGTGCCAGCAGCTTGAAGAAGGCGAACCACGAGCAGTACTTC. This sequence encodes CASSLKKANHEQYF.

The rearrangement links TRBV6-5 to TRBJ2-6, with D unclear. CDR1 is MNHEY and CDR2 is SVGAGI in the germline V gene. The V end lost 0 bases, the J end lost 5 bases, and 5 bases lay between the germline ends. This CDR3 comprises 14 residues. CDR3 DNA: TGTGCCAGCAGTTACTCGGGCAGGGCCAACGTCCTGACTTTC. This sequence encodes CASSYSGRANVLTF.

This clonotype appeared a few times. V and J are TRBV29-1 and TRBJ1-1; a possible D gene is TRBD1 (5 bases). V lost 7 bases, J lost 6 bases, and 21 bases lay in between. The germline V gene encodes CDR1 SQVTM and CDR2 ANQGSEA. The CDR3 extends over 14 amino acids. The CDR3 nucleotides read TGCAGCGCAGAGGGTTCAGGGAGGTCCCCTGAAGCTTTCTTT. Translating it yields CSAEGSGRSPEAFF.

At least ten counts were recorded for this clonotype. V and J are TRBV14 and TRBJ1-4, with D uncertain. The CDR3 contains 13 residues. Trimming removed 0 bases from V and 6 bases from J, with 5 bases in between. Germline CDR1 SGHDN, CDR2 FVKESK. CDR3 protein: CASSQDLYEKLFF. The CDR3 DNA reads as TGTGCCAGCAGCCAAGATCTCTATGAAAAACTGTTTTTT.

The chain recombines TRBV9 with TRBJ2-1; 7 nucleotides line up with TRBD1. Germline assignment: CDR1 SGDLS and CDR2 YYNGEE. The CDR3 length is 17 residues. After removal of 0 bases from V and 3 bases from J, the junction contained 9 bases not matched to a gene. The CDR3 reads CASSVGGQAWDYNEQFF. The CDR3 region has the DNA TGTGCCAGCAGCGTAGGCGGACAGGCCTGGGACTACAATGAGCAGTTCTTC.

This clonotype came up a few times. The rearrangement links TRBV5-5 to TRBJ1-1; the D is unclear. Germline CDR1 is SGHKS and CDR2 is YYEKEE (reference sequence). Trimming cost V 4 bases and J 3 bases, with 16 bases left between them. The CDR3 covers 15 residues. The CDR3 DNA follows: TGTGCCAGCAGCCCACAACAAGGTCCCGACACTGAAGCTTTCTTT. Translation: CASSPQQGPDTEAFF.

The chain joins TRBV20-1 to TRBJ1-6; a possible D gene is TRBD1 (5 bases). Per germline, CDR1 DFQATT and CDR2 SNEGSKA (reference sequence). The V end lost 0 bases, the J end lost 3 bases, and 9 bases lay between the germline ends. The CDR3 has 15 amino acids. The CDR3 sequence: CSAREGGNYNSPLHF. The CDR3 region has the DNA TGCAGTGCTAGAGAGGGGGGGAACTATAATTCACCCCTCCACTTT.

This clonotype was observed at least ten times. The rearrangement links TRBV20-1 to TRBJ2-7; D unclear. Trimming cost V 2 bases and J 5 bases, with 16 bases left between them. The CDR3 extends over 14 amino acids. Germline lookup yields CDR1 DFQATT and CDR2 SNEGSKA (reference sequence). The CDR3 spells CSARSNKRFDEQYF. DNA of the CDR3: TGCAGTGCTAGATCGAATAAAAGGTTTGACGAGCAGTACTTC.

This clonotype was counted many times. The chain joins TRBV7-9 to TRBJ2-3, with a tentative D call TRBD1 (6 bases). Germline V gene sequence: CDR1 SEHNR, CDR2 FQNEAQ (reference sequence). With 6 bases removed from V and 2 bases from J, the gap between germline ends came to 12 bases. The CDR3 is 14 residues long. As DNA, the CDR3 is TGTGCCAGCAGTAACCAGGGGAACACAGATACGCAGTATTTT. Translating it yields CASSNQGNTDTQYF.

The chain uses TRBV20-1 and TRBJ2-7, with TRBD2 matching over 8 bases. Trimming at V came to 6 bases and at J to 1 base, leaving 8 bases not matched to a gene. The germline CDR1 and CDR2 sequences are DFQATT and SNEGSKA (reference sequence). The CDR3 covers 14 residues. CDR3 DNA sequence: TGCAGTGCCCAGCCGGGACTAGGTTCCTACGAGCAGTACTTC. It translates to CSAQPGLGSYEQYF.

The table lists this clonotype with a few counts. The V gene is TRBV29-1, the J gene TRBJ2-1; D gene unclear. The CDR3 is made up of 12 amino acids. The V gene lost 1 base and the J gene lost 7 bases, with 8 bases spanning the gap. Germline V gives CDR1 SQVTM, CDR2 ANQGSEA. The CDR3 DNA sequence: TGCAGCGTTGAAGTGTCTGGGAATGAGCAGTTCTTC. Translation gives CSVEVSGNEQFF.